This TCR beta chain was found in a study of blood T cell repertoires in COVID-19. Cohorts were based on clinical histories the participants reported. Unmatched junction bases numbered 5, after V lost 0 bases and J lost 8 bases. Germline CDR1 SGHRS, CDR2 YFSETQ. CDR3 length: 16 residues. The table came from immunoSEQ multiplex PCR; TCRdb's copy has only in-frame clones and leaves some out. The sample holds some 200,000 clones, 65% to 85% seen once. Specimen: PBMCs or T cells enriched from blood (not recorded which). The origin of this receptor is a woman aged 40 to 50 with acute COVID-19. The V and J genes are TRBV5-1 and TRBJ2-1; 13 bases align to TRBD2. Here the CDR3 DNA reads TGCGCCAGCAGCTTGGAAACTAGCGGGGGGGCCGATGAGCAGTTCTTC. The encoded protein is CASSLETSGGADEQFF.